Sequencing of this TCR beta chain was carried out in a study of regulatory and conventional T cells in RAG deficiency. General observations from the study: Omenn patients showed >75% Treg-Tconv overlap and shorter CDR3 lengths.

Genomic DNA came from blood regulatory T cells gated CD4+ CD25-high CD127-low. Trimming cost V 5 bases and J 1 base, with 11 bases left between them. CDR1 is MDHEN and CDR2 is SYDVKM in the germline V gene. This CDR3 comprises 15 residues. Profiling relied on immunoSEQ multiplex PCR, and the TCRdb table lists in-frame clones only, not all of them. The sample has roughly 20,000 clones, around 90% seen once; the top ten hold roughly 1.4%. Comments on this clone: Its cognate antigen is unknown.

The same specimen was also included in a second study, on regulatory T cells. As that study records: The primer mix had 52 TRBV and 13 TRBJ primers.

The sequence was collected from a human donor in good health. Sequenced input: Tregs sorted from blood. This chain joins TRBV28 and TRBJ2-2; D may correspond to TRBD1 or TRBD2 (5 bases each). CDR3 amino acids: CASSLGTGNTGELFF. The DNA of the CDR3 is TGTGCCAGCAGTCTAGGGACGGGGAACACCGGGGAGCTGTTTTTT.